This T cell receptor (beta chain) was recorded in a study of Ad26.COV2.S vaccination and SARS-CoV-2 variants. Whole-study findings and limits: Similar non-spike TCR breadth was seen in vaccine and placebo recipients.

The CDR3 is made up of 13 amino acids. CDR1 is MNHEY, CDR2 SMNVEV, per germline (reference sequence). V lost 6 bases and J lost 4, with 10 bases in between. Libraries were prepared by immunoSEQ multiplex PCR; TCRdb keeps only in-frame clonotypes and omits some of them. Here the sample spans just over 350,000 clones, 90% to 95% being singletons. A note on this clone: Its antigen is unknown.

Sequenced material: peripheral blood, taken after recovery from COVID-19. This sequence originates from a human donor who had recovered from COVID-19. This rearrangement joins TRBV27 to TRBJ1-5, with D uncertain. DNA for the CDR3: TGTGCCAGCAGGTACGGGCAGAATCAGCCCCAGCATTTT. This gives the protein CASRYGQNQPQHF.